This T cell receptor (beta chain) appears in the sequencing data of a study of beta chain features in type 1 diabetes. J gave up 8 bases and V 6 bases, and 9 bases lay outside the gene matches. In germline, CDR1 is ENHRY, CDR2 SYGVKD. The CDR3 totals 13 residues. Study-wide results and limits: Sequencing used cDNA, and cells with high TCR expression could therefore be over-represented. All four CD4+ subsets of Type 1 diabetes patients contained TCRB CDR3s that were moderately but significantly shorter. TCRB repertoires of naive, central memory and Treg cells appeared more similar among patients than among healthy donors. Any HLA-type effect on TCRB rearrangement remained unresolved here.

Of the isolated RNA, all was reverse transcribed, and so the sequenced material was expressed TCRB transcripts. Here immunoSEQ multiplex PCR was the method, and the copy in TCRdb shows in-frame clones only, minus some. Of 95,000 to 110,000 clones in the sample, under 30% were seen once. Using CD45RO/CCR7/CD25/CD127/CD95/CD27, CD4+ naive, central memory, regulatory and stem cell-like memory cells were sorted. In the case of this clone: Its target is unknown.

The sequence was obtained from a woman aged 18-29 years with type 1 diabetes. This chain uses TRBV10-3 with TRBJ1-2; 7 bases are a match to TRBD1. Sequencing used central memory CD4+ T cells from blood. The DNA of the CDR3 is TGTGCCATCAGGGATACTACAGGGGTCGGCTACACCTTC. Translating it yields CAIRDTTGVGYTF.